Detailed here is one TCR beta chain. This clone's antigen is unknown. No clone much larger than this one lies a single base away; base qualities are absent. The record originates from a study of blood T cell repertoires in COVID-19 (dated by TCRdb to between 2020 and 2021). For context, the study as a whole: The collaborator samples originated in the United States, Italy and Spain and spanned the acute and convalescent phases of COVID-19. The material from the prospective study consisted of cDNA or gDNA derived from T cells, B-cell-depleted T cells, or PBMCs. The dataset comprised deeply sampled blood TCRbeta repertoires from subjects exposed to, actively infected with, or recovered from COVID-19. The repertoires were released in a freely available public database meant as a resource for research on the immune response to SARS-CoV-2. The samples were drawn from the first 160 participants of the ongoing ImmuneRACE study and from some 1,300 subjects provided by 6 global collaborators. Nearly every sample came with metadata listing a de-identified subject ID, COVID-19 status, age in years and sex. HLA class I and class II types, where available, came from metadata supplied by the sample provider rather than from assay-based typing.

TCRbeta CDR3 regions were amplified from genomic DNA using the immunoSEQ Assay, a bias-controlled multiplex PCR. In the paper's pipeline: The number of nucleated cells in each sample was estimated from the amplification of reference gene primers within the assay. To quantify the absolute abundance of each unique TCRbeta CDR3 rearrangement, sequence reads were collapsed and filtered. For each sample, productive Simpson clonality was calculated by taking the square root of Simpson's diversity index across productive rearrangements. TCRdb obtained this table from immuneACCESS and retained in-frame rearrangements with V and J assigned. These tables miss some clones; where compared with another copy, unresolved V genes account for less than half of the shortfall, and the remainder is unexplained. From that table come the V and J calls and clone size; the DNA was used to work out D and trimming. The sample data list about 150,000 clones, and around 80% of these were observed just once. Around 9.8% of the sample is taken by the ten largest.

Overall results and qualifications from the work: How much clinical and demographic metadata was included differed by source and by participant, and the metadata was provided uncurated.

Whole blood was collected in K2EDTA tubes by collaborating institutions according to the institutions' own protocols. For TCRbeta analysis, collaborators shipped samples as frozen whole blood, isolated PBMCs, or DNA extracted from either of those sample types. For this chain, trimming is 4 bases at the V end and 8 bases at the J end, and the number of junction bases without a gene match is 15. The CDR3 measures 15 amino acids from cysteine to phenylalanine. Only the CDR3 portion is preserved as DNA: 45 bases, with reading frame beginning at the first base. The germline V gene specifies SGHTS as CDR1 and YDEGEE as CDR2.

Recombination connected TRBV5-8 to TRBJ2-7; 7 bases in the middle match TRBD2. This receptor was obtained from a woman aged 50 to 60 with acute or convalescent COVID-19. The sequencing sample was made of peripheral blood. The CDR3 reads CASSETGGSLSKQYF. The DNA is as follows: TGTGCCAGCAGCGAGACGGGCGGGAGTTTGAGTAAGCAGTACTTC.